This T cell receptor (beta chain) was documented in a study of blood T cell repertoires in COVID-19. Study-level background: COVID-19 samples collected from the United States, Italy and Spain covered acute and convalescent phases. PBMCs, B-cell-depleted T cells, or T cells were the source of the cDNA or gDNA that made up the material.

Per the study methods: Estimation of nucleated cell counts was performed using reference gene primer amplification. Here immunoSEQ multiplex PCR was the method, and the copy in TCRdb shows in-frame clones only, minus some. The V and J calls and clone size come from that table; D and trimming were worked out from the DNA. This sample carries tens of thousands of clones, 70% to 90% of them seen once, and the ten largest clones take around 3.6%. Germline V CDR1 and CDR2: SGHTA, FQGNSA. There are 17 residues in the CDR3. With 3 bases clipped from V and 2 bases from J, the junction kept 12 bases outside the gene matches. Seattle's enrolled individuals joined amid active infection and were then monitored longitudinally. This clone was observed a handful of times.

The clonotype comes from a woman aged 45-65 years with COVID-19, enrolled during active disease. J is TRBJ2-7 and V is TRBV7-2; 8 nucleotides agree with TRBD2. The sequencing sample was made of peripheral blood. The CDR3: CASSFPGFVAGTYEQYF. As DNA, the CDR3 is TGTGCCAGCAGCTTTCCGGGTTTCGTAGCGGGGACCTACGAGCAGTACTTC.